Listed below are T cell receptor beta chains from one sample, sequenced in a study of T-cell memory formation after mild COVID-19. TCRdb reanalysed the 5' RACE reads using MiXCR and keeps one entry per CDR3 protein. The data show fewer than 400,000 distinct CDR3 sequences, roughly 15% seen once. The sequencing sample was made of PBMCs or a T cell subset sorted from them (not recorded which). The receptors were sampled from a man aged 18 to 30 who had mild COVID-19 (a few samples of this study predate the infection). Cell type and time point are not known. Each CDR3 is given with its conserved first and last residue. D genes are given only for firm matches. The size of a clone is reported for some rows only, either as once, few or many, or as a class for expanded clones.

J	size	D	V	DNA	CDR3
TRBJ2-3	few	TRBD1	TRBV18	TGTGCCAGCTCACAACGCCACAGGGGGCAGGGTACGCAGTATTTT	CASSQRHRGQGTQYF
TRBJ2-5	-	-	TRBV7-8	TGTGCCAGCAGCACGAATTACGGACAAGAGACCCAGTACTTC	CASSTNYGQETQYF
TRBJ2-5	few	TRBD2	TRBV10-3	TGTGCCATCAGGCGACTAGCGGGGAGCCAAGAGACCCAGTACTTC	CAIRRLAGSQETQYF
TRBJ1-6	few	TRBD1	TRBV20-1	TGCAGTGCTAGAGCGACAGGGTTTGGATCACCCCTCCACTTT	CSARATGFGSPLHF
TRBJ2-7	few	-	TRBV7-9	TGTGCCAGCAGCCACAGATACTACGAGCAGTACTTC	CASSHRYYEQYF
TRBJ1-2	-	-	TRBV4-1	TGCGCCAGCAGCCAAGAAGATCAGGGTGTACGAATGAATGGCTACACCTTC	CASSQEDQGVRMNGYTF
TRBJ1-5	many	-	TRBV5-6	TGTGCCAGCAGCCACCGGGACCGAGACTATAGCAATCAGCCCCAGCATTTT	CASSHRDRDYSNQPQHF
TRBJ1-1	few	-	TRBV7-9	TGTGCCAGCAGCTCGCGAGGGGAGTACACTGAAGCTTTCTTT	CASSSRGEYTEAFF
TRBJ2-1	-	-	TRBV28	TGTGCCAGCAGTTTCAATCCTGTGTCGTACAGCTCCTACAATGAGCAGTTCTTC	CASSFNPVSYSSYNEQFF
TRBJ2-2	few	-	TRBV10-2	TGCGCCAGCAGTGAGTCTGCGAACACCGGGGAGCTGTTTTTT	CASSESANTGELFF
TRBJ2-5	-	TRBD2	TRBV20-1	TGCAGTGCTACTACTAGCGTCGAGACCCAGTACTTC	CSATTSVETQYF
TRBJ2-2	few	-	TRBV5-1	TGCGCCAGCAGCTCGTTGGGGGAGACCGGGGAGCTGTTTTTT	CASSSLGETGELFF
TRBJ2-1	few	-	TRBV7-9	TGTGCCAGCAGCGGTAGGGATAGTGAGCAGTTCTTC	CASSGRDSEQFF
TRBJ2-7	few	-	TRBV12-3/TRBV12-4	TGTGCCAGCAGTTCCCGGGCCCGCTCCTACGAGCAGTACTTC	CASSSRARSYEQYF
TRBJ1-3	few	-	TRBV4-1	TGCGCCAGCAGCCGAGAGGACAGCTCTGGAAACACCATATATTTT	CASSREDSSGNTIYF
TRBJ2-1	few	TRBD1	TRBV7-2	TGTGCCAGCAGGGTTGGCGTTACACAGGGGCCCTCCTACAATGAGCAGTTCTTC	CASRVGVTQGPSYNEQFF
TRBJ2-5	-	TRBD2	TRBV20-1	TGCAGTGCTCCAGCGGGGGGGTCGTACCAAGAGACCCAGTACTTC	CSAPAGGSYQETQYF
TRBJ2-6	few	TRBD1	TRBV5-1	TGCGCCAGCAGCCCAGACAGGGGCAATGGGGCCAACGTCCTGACTTTC	CASSPDRGNGANVLTF
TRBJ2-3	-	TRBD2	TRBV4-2	TGTGCCAGCAGCCAAGAAGCGCGGGGGGGGACAGATACGCAGTATTTT	CASSQEARGGTDTQYF
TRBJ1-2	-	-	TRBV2	TGTGCCAGCAGTGAAATAGATGGCTACACCTTC	CASSEIDGYTF
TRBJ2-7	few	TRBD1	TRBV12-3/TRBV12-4	TGTGCCAGCAGTAGCCGGGACAGGGCCTCCTCCTACGAGCAGTACTTC	CASSSRDRASSYEQYF
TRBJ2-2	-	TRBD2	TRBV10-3	TGTGCCATCAGTGAACTAGCGGGCACCGGGGAGCTGTTTTTT	CAISELAGTGELFF
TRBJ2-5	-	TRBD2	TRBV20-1	TGCAGTGCTGATAGCGGGGGGGCAGGAGAGACCCAGTACTTC	CSADSGGAGETQYF
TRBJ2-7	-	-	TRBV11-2	TGTGCCAGCAGCTTAGAGAGGAACGAGCAGTACTTC	CASSLERNEQYF
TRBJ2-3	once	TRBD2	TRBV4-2	TGTGCCAGCAGCGCCGGGACTAGCAGCACAGATACGCAGTATTTT	CASSAGTSSTDTQYF
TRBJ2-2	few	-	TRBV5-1	TGCGCCAGCAGCACGGGATTGGCCGGGGAGCTGTTTTTT	CASSTGLAGELFF
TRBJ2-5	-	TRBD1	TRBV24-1	TGTGCCACCAGGGGGACAGGGGAAATGGGCCAGTACTTC	CATRGTGEMGQYF
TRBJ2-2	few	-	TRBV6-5	TGTGCCAGCAGTTACAGGGCAGTTACGAACACCGGGGAGCTGTTTTTT	CASSYRAVTNTGELFF
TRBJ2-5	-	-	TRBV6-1	TGTGCCAGCAGTGCTTGGGGCATCGAAGAGACCCAGTACTTC	CASSAWGIEETQYF
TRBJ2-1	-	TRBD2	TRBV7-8	TGTGCCAGCAGCTCCAGGACTAGCGGGGAGCTCGGTGAGCAGTTCTTC	CASSSRTSGELGEQFF
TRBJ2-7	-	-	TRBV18	TGTGCCAGCTCACTGGCGACAGGCGGCCTGAACGAGCAGTACTTC	CASSLATGGLNEQYF
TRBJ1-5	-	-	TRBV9	TGTGCCAGCAGCGTATGGGGAGAGGATCAGCCCCAGCATTTT	CASSVWGEDQPQHF
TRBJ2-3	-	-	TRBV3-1	TGTGCCAGCAGCCAGGGGGACGGCGTACTTGGCACAGATACGCAGTATTTT	CASSQGDGVLGTDTQYF
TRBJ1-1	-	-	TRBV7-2	TGTGCCAGCAGCTTAGTCCGGATAGCAGGGACTGAAGCTTTCTTT	CASSLVRIAGTEAFF
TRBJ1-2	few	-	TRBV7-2	TGTGCCAGCAGTCTTGGACCGTTAAACTATGGCTACACCTTC	CASSLGPLNYGYTF
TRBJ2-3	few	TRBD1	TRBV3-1	TGTGCCAGCAGCCGAGGGACAGCTACTTTCACAGATACGCAGTATTTT	CASSRGTATFTDTQYF
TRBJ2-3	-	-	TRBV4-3	TGCGCCAGCAGCCAAATGGGACGCACAGATACGCAGTATTTT	CASSQMGRTDTQYF
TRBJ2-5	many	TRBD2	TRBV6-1	TGTGCCAGCAGTGAATCCGCGGGGGGCCAAGAGACCCAGTACTTC	CASSESAGGQETQYF
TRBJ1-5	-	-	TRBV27	TGTGCCAGCAGTTTAGCGGGAACTAGCAATCAGCCCCAGCATTTT	CASSLAGTSNQPQHF
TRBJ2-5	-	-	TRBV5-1	TGCGCCAGCAGACGTGTCGCCGCCGAATGGGCCCAGTACTTC	CASRRVAAEWAQYF
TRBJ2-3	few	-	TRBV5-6	TGTGCCAGCAGCGCTGCTGGGAGCCATACGCAGTATTTT	CASSAAGSHTQYF
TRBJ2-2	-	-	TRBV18	TGTGCCAGCTCACCGACGGGACACGCGAACACCGGGGAGCTGTTTTTT	CASSPTGHANTGELFF
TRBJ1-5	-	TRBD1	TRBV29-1	TGCAGCGTTGCCGAGGGACAGGGCAAGGGTCAGCCCCAGCATTTT	CSVAEGQGKGQPQHF
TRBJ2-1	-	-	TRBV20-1	TGCAGTGCTAGAGATAGGTCGCTTGCCAATGAGCAGTTCTTC	CSARDRSLANEQFF
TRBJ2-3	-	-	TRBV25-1	TGTGCCAGCAGTCCCGCCACAGGGCGTGGGGGCACAGATACGCAGTATTTT	CASSPATGRGGTDTQYF
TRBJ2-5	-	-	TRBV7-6	TGTGCCAGCAGCTGGGGGGCGGGGCCGCGGGAGACCCAGTACTTC	CASSWGAGPRETQYF
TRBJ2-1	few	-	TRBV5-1	TGCGCCAGCAGCTTGGCCGGGACCAATGAGCAGTTCTTC	CASSLAGTNEQFF
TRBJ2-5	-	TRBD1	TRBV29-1	TGCAGCGCCGACAGGGGGGTCGGCGAGACCCAGTACTTC	CSADRGVGETQYF
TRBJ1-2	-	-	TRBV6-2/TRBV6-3	TGTGCCAGCAGTTCTACAGCCGTCTATGGCTACACCTTC	CASSSTAVYGYTF